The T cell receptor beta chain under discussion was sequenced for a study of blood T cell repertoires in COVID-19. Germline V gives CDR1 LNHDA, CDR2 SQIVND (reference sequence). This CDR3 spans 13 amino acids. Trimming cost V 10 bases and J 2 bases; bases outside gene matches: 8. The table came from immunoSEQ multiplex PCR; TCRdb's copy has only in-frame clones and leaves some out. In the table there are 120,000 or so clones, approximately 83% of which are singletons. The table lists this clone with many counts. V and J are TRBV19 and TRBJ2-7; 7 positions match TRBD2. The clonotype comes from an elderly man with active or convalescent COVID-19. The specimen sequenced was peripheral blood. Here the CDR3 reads CATRGGITYEQYF. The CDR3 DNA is TGTGCCACCCGGGGAGGGATAACCTACGAGCAGTACTTC.